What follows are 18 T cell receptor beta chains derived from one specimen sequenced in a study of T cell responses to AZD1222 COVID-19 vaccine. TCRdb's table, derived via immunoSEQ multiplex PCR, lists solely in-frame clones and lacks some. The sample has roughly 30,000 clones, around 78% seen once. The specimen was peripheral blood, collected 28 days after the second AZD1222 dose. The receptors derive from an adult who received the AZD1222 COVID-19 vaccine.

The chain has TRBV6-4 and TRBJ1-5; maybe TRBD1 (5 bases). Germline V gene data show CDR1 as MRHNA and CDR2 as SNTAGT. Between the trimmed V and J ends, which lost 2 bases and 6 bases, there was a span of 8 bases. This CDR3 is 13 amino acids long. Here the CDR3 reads CASSDGAGQPQHF. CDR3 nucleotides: TGTGCCAGCAGTGACGGGGCGGGTCAGCCCCAGCATTTT.

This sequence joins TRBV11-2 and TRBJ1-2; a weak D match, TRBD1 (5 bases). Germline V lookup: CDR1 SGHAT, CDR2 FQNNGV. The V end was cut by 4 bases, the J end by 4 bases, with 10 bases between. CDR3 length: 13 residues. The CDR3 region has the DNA TGTGCCAGCAGCTCCACTGGGACCTATGGCTACACCTTC. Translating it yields CASSSTGTYGYTF.

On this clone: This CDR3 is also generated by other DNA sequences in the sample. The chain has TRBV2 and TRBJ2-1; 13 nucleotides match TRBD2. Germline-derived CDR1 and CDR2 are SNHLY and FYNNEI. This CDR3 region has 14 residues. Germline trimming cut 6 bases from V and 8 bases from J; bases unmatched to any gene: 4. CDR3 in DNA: TGTGCCAGCAGCCGGACTAGCGGGAGCTATGAGCAGTTCTTC. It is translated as CASSRTSGSYEQFF.

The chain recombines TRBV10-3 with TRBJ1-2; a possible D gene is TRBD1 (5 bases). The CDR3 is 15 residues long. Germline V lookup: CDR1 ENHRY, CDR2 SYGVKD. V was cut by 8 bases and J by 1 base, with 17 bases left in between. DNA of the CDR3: TGTGCCATCCAGTCGGTTGGGGGAAATAACTATGGCTACACCTTC. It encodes CAIQSVGGNNYGYTF.

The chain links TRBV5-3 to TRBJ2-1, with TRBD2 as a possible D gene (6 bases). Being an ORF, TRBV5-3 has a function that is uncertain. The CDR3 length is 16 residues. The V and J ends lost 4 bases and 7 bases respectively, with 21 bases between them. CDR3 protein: CARSVAAGRSRNEQFF. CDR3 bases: TGTGCCAGAAGCGTGGCCGCGGGACGGAGCAGGAATGAGCAGTTCTTC.

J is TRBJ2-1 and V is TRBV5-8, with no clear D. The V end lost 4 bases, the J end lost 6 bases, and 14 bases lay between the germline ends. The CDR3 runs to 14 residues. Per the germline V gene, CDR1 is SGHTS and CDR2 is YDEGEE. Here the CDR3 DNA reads TGTGCCAGCAGCGCCGTGAGAACGGCCAATGAGCAGTTCTTC. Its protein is CASSAVRTANEQFF.

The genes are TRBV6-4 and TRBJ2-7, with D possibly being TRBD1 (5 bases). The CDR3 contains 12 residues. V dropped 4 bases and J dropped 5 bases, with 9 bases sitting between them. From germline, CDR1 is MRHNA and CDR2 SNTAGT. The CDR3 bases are TGTGCCAGCAGTGCAAGGGGCCACGAGCAGTACGTC. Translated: CASSARGHEQYV.

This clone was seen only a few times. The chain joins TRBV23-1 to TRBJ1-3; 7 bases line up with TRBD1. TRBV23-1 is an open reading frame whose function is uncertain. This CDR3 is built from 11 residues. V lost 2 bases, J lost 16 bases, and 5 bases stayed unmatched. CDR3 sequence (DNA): TGCGCCAGCAGTCAAGACAGGGCCGGCTATTTT. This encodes CASSQDRAGYF.

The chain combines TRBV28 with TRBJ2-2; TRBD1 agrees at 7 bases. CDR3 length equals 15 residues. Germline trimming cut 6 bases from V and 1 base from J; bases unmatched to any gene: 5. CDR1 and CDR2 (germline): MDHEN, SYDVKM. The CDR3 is CASSKTGRNTGELFF. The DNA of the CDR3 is TGTGCCAGCAGCAAGACAGGGAGGAACACCGGGGAGCTGTTTTTT.

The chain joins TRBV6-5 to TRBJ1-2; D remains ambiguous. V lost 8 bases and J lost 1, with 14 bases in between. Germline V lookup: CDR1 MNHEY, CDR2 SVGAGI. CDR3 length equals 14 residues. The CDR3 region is CASGGGENNYGYTF. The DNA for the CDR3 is TGTGCCAGCGGAGGCGGTGAGAATAACTATGGCTACACCTTC.

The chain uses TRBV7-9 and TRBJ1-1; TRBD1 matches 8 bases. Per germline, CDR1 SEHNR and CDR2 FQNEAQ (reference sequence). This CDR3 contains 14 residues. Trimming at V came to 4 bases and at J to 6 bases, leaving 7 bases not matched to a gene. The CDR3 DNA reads TGTGCCAGCAGCTCCCAGGGGGCTGGAGCTGAAGCTTTCTTT. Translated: CASSSQGAGAEAFF.

The CDR3 is CASSVLQGRQPQHF. The CDR3 DNA reads as TGTGCCAGCAGTGTGCTTCAGGGGAGGCAGCCCCAGCATTTT. This chain connects TRBV2 to TRBJ1-5; possibly TRBD1 for D (6 bases). This CDR3 region has 14 residues. Germline-derived CDR1 and CDR2 are SNHLY and FYNNEI. The germline V and J ends were trimmed by 4 bases and 7 bases, with 14 bases remaining between them.

The DNA for the CDR3 is TGTGCCAGCAGCTGGGGACAGGGGGAAGAGACCCAGTACTTC. It is translated as CASSWGQGEETQYF. The V and J genes are TRBV6-5 and TRBJ2-5; TRBD1 aligns across 11 bases. Germline-derived CDR1 and CDR2 are MNHEY and SVGAGI. Trimming took 6 bases from V and 3 from J; bases not matched to a gene: 3. The CDR3 consists of 14 residues.

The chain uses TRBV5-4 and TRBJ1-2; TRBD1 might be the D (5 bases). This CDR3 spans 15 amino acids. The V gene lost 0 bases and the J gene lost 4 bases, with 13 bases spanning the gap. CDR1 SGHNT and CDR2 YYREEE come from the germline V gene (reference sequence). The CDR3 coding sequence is TGTGCCAGCAGCTTGGCCCGGTGGGGGGGCTATGGCTACACCTTC. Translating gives CASSLARWGGYGYTF.

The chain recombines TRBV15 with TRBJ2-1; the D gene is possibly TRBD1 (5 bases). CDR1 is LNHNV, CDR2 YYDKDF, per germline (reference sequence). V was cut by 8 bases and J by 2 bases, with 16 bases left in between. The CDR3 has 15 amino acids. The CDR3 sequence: CATQSNQGTYNEQFF. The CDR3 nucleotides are TGTGCCACCCAAAGCAACCAGGGTACCTACAATGAGCAGTTCTTC.

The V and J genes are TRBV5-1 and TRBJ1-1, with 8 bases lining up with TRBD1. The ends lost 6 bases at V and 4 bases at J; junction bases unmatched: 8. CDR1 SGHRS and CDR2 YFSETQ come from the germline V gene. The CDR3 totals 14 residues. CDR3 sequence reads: CASKATGVGTEAFF. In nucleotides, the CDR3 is TGCGCCAGCAAGGCGACAGGGGTTGGCACTGAAGCTTTCTTT.

The CDR3 DNA sequence: TGTGCCAGCAGTGAAACCAGGTCACCCGAGACCCAGTACTTC. Its protein product is CASSETRSPETQYF. The gene calls are TRBV6-1 and TRBJ2-5; no firm D call. The CDR3 length is 14 residues. V shed 2 bases and J shed 5 bases, with 12 bases lying between them. From germline, CDR1 is MNHNS and CDR2 SASEGT.

DNA of the CDR3: TGCGCCAGCAGCCCCGGGACTAGCGTTAAATCAGATACGCAGTATTTT. Amino acid sequence: CASSPGTSVKSDTQYF. This chain joins TRBV5-1 and TRBJ2-3; 10 bases match TRBD2. V shed 4 bases, J shed 4 bases, and the junction held 9 bases outside the gene matches. Germline V gene sequence: CDR1 SGHRS, CDR2 YFSETQ. This CDR3 contains 16 residues.